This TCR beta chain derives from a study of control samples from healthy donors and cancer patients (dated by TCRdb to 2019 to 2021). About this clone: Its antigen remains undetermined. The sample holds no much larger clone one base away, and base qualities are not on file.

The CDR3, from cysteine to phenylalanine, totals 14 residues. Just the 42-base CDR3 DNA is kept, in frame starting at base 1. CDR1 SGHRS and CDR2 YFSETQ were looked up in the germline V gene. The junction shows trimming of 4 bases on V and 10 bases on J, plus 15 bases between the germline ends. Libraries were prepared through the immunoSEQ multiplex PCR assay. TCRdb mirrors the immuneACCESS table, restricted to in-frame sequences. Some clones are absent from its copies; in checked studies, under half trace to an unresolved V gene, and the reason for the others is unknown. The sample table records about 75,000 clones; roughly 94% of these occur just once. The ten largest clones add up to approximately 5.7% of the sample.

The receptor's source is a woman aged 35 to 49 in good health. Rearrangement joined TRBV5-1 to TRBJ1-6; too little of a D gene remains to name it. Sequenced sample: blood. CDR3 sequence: CASSTGLVESPLHF. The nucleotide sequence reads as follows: TGCGCCAGCAGCACGGGATTAGTGGAATCACCCCTCCACTTT.